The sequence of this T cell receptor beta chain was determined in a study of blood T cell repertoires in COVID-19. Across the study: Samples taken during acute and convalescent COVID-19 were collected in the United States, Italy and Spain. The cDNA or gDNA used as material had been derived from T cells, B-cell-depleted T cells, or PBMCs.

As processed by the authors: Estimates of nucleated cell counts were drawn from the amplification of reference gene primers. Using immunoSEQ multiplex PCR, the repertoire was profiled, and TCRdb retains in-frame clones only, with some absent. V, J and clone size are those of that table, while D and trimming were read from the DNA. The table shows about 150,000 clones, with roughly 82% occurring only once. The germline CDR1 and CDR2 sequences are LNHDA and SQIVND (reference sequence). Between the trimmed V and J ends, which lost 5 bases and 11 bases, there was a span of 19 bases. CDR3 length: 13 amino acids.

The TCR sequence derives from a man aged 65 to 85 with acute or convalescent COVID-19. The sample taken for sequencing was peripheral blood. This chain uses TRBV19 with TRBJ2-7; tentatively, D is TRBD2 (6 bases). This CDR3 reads CASSLQGAGTKYF. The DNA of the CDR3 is TGTGCCAGTAGTCTACAAGGTGCGGGGACCAAGTACTTC. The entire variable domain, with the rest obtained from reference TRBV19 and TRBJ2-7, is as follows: DGGITQSPKYLFRKEGQNVTLSCEQNLNHDAMYWYRQDPGQGLRLIYYSQIVNDFQKGDIAEGYSVSREKKESFPLTVTSAQKNPTAFYLCASSLQGAGTKYFGPGTRLTVT.